Many counts were recorded for the clone carrying this T cell receptor (beta chain). Its specificity is unknown. The data derive from a study of regulatory T cells in long-lasting Graves disease. Study information: Patients met the persistent Graves' disease definition after over 5 years of antithyroid drugs with positive TSH receptor antibodies.

General observations from the study: Because few samples were included, accuracy may have been lower. Persistent disease favored TRBV28, TRBJ1-2 and TRBJ2-5.

Trimming cost V 6 bases and J 1 base, with 18 bases left between them. Germline V gene data show CDR1 as MNHNS and CDR2 as SASEGT. The CDR3 is made up of 17 amino acids. Through Arm-PCR of CDR3 regions and iRepertoire HTBI primers, TCR beta libraries were built. Via MiXCR, TCRdb re-called the multiplex PCR reads, giving one row per CDR3 protein. This sample has about 430,000 distinct CDR3 sequences; approximately 22% occur once, and the top ten carry 14%. Time point of the sample: persistent/refractory GD, antithyroid drugs over 5 years with positive TRAb. Preparation of the TCR library used RNA extracted from PBMCs. An endocrinology department in Xi'an, China, supplied the patients.

This TCR derives from a female donor with Graves disease. This sequence joins TRBV6-1 and TRBJ2-2, with D perhaps TRBD1 (5 bases). The input for sequencing was peripheral blood mononuclear cells (PBMCs), taken when the disease was refractory, from a patient treated with antithyroid drugs. CDR3 in amino acids: CASRRHLLQENTGELFF. CDR3 coding DNA: TGTGCCAGCAGGAGACACCTGTTACAGGAGAACACCGGGGAGCTGTTTTTT.